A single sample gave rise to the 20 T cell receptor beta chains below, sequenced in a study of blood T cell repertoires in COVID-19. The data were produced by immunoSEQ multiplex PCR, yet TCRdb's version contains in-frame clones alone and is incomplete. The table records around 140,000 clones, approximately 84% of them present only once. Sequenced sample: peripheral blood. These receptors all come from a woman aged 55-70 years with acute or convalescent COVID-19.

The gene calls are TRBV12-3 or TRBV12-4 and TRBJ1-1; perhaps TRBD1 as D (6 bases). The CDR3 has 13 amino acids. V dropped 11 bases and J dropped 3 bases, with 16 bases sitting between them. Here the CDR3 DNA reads TGTGCCCCAAAGAGGGGGGGGGACACTGAAGCTTTCTTT. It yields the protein CAPKRGGDTEAFF.

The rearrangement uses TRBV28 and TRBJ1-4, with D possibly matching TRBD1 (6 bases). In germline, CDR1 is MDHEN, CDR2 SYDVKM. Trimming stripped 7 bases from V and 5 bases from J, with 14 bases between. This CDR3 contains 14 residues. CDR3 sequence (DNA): TGTGCCAGCATTCCGGGGGGACAAAATGAAAAACTGTTTTTT. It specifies CASIPGGQNEKLFF.

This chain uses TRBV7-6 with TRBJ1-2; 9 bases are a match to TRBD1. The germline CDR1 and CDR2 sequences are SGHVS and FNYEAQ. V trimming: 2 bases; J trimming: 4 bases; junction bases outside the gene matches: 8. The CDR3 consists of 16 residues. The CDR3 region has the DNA TGTGCCAGCAGCTTAACCACAGGGGGCGCATTCTATGGCTACACCTTC. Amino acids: CASSLTTGGAFYGYTF.

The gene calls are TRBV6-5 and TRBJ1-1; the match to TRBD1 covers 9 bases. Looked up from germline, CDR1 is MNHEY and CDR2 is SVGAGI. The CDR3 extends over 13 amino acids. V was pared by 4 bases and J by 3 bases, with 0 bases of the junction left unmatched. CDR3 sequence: CASSWDRDTEAFF. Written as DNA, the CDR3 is TGTGCCAGCAGTTGGGACAGGGACACTGAAGCTTTCTTT.

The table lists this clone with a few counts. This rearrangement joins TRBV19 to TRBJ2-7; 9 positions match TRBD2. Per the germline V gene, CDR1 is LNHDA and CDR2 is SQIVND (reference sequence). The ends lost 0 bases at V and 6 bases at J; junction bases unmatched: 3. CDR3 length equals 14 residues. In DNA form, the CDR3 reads TGTGCCAGTAGTATAGAGGGACTAGCTGGCGAGCAGTACTTC. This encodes CASSIEGLAGEQYF. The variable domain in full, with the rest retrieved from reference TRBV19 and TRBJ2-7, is DGGITQSPKYLFRKEGQNVTLSCEQNLNHDAMYWYRQDPGQGLRLIYYSQIVNDFQKGDIAEGYSVSREKKESFPLTVTSAQKNPTAFYLCASSIEGLAGEQYFGPGTRLTVT.

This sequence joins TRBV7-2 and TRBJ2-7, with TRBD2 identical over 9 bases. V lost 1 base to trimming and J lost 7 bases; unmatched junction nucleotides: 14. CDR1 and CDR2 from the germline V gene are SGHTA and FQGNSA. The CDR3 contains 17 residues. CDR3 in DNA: TGTGCCAGCAGCTTAGGACCATCTAGCGGGAACAAATATGAGCAGTACTTC. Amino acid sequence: CASSLGPSSGNKYEQYF.

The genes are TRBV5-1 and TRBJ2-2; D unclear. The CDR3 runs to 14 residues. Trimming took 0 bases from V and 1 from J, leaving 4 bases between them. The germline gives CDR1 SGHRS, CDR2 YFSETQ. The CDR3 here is CASSLAGNTGELFF. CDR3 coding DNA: TGCGCCAGCAGCTTGGCGGGGAACACCGGGGAGCTGTTTTTT.

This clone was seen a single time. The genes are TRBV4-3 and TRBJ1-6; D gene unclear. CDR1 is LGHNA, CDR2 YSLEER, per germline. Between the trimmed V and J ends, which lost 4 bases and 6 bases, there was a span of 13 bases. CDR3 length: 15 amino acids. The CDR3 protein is CASSPEGAGNSPLHF. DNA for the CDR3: TGCGCCAGCAGCCCTGAGGGAGCGGGTAATTCACCCCTCCACTTT.

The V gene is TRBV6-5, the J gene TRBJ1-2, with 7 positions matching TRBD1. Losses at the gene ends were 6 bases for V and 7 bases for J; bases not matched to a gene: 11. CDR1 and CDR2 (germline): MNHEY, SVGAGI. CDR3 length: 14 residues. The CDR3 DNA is TGTGCCAGCAGCCAACTAGGACAGGAGAGTGGCTACACCTTC. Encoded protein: CASSQLGQESGYTF.

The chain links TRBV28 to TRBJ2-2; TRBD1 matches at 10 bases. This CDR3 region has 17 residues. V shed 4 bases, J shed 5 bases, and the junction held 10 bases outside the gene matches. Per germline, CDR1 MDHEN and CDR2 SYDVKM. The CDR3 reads CASSSLETGGFTGELFF. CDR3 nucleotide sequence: TGTGCCAGCAGTTCCCTCGAGACAGGGGGCTTTACCGGGGAGCTGTTTTTT.

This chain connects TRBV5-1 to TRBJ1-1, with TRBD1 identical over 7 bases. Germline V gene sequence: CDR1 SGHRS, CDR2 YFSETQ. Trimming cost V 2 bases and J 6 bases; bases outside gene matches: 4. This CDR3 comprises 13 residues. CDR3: CASSLTGEAEAFF. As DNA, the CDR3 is TGCGCCAGCAGCTTAACAGGGGAGGCTGAAGCTTTCTTT.

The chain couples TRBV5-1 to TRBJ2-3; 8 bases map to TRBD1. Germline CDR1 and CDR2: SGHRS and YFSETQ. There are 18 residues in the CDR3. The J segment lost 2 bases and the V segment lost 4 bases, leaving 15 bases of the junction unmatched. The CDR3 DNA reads TGCGCCAGCAGCGGGTTTGCAGGGGGCGCATCCCCCACAGATACGCAGTATTTT. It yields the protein CASSGFAGGASPTDTQYF.

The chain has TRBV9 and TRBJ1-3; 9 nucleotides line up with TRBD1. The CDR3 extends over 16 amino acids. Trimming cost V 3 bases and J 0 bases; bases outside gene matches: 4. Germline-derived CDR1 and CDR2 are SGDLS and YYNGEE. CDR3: CASSAGTGNSGNTIYF. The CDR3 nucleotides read TGTGCCAGCAGCGCCGGGACAGGGAACTCTGGAAACACCATATATTTT. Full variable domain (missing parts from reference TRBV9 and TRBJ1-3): DSGVTQTPKHLITATGQRVTLRCSPRSGDLSVYWYQQSLDQGLQFLIQYYNGEERAKGNILERFSAQQFPDLHSELNLSSLELGDSALYFCASSAGTGNSGNTIYFGEGSWLTVV.

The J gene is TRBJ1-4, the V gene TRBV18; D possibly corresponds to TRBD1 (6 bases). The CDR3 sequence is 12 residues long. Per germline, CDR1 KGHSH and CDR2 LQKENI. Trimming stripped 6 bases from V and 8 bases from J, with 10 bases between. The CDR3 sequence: CASSPGQEKLFF. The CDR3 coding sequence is TGTGCCAGCTCCCCCGGACAGGAAAAACTGTTTTTT.

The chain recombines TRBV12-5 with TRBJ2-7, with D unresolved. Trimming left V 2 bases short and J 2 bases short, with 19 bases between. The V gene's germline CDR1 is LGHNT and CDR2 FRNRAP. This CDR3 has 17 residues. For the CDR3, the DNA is TGTGCTAGTGGTTTGATTCGGTTTTGGTACAGAACCTACGAGCAGTACTTC. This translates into CASGLIRFWYRTYEQYF.

The CDR3 sequence: CAWSVDLGTGVEKLFF. The CDR3 nucleotides read TGTGCCTGGAGTGTGGATCTCGGGACAGGAGTTGAAAAACTGTTTTTT. J is TRBJ1-4 and V is TRBV30; 8 positions match TRBD1. Germline trimming cut 0 bases from V and 7 bases from J; bases unmatched to any gene: 10. The V gene's germline CDR1 is GTSNPN and CDR2 SVGIG (reference sequence). This CDR3 is built from 16 residues.

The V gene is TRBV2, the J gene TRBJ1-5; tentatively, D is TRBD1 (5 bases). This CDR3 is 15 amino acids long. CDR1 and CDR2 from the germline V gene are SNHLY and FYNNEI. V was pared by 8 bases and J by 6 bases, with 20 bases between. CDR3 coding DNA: TGTGCCAGCGGGGACTGGGCCCCACCGAGTCAGCCCCAGCATTTT. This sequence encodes CASGDWAPPSQPQHF.

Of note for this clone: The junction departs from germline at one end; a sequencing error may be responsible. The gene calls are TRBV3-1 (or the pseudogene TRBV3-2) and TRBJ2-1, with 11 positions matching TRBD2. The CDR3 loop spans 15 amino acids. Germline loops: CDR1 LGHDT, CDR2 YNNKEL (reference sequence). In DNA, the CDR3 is TGTGCCAGCAGCCGCACTAGCGGGAGATACAATGGGCAGTTCTTC. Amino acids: CASSRTSGRYNGQFF.

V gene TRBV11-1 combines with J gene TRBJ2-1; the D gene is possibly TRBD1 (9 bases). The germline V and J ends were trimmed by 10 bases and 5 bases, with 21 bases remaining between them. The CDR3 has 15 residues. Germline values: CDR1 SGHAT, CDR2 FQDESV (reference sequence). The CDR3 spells CATGGDRDVNNEQFF. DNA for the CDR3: TGTGCCACCGGGGGGGACAGGGATGTGAACAATGAGCAGTTCTTC.

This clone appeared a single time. The CDR3 loop reads CSAPRGYGYTF. Written as DNA, the CDR3 is TGCAGTGCGCCCCGGGGGTATGGCTACACCTTC. The V and J genes are TRBV20-1 and TRBJ1-2; tentative D call: TRBD1 (5 bases). Germline CDR1 DFQATT, CDR2 SNEGSKA (reference sequence). The V end was cut by 6 bases, the J end by 5 bases, with 10 bases between. This CDR3 has 11 residues.